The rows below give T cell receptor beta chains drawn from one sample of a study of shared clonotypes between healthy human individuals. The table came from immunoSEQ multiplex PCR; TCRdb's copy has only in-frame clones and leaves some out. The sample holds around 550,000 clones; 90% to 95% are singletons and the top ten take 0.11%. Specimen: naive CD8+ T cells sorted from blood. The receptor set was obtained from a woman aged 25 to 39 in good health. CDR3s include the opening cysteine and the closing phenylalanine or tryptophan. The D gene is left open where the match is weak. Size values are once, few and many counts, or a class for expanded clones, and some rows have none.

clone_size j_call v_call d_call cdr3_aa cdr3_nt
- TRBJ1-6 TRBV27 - CASSQVYNSPLHF TGTGCCAGCAGTCAAGTTTATAATTCACCCCTCCACTTT
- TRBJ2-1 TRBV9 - CASSFAGEQFF TGTGCCAGCAGCTTCGCTGGTGAGCAGTTCTTC
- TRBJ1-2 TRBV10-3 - CAISPQGNYGYTF TGTGCCATCAGTCCTCAGGGAAACTATGGCTACACCTTC
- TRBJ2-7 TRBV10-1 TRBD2 CASSDSTPGLPSYEQYF TGCGCCAGCAGTGATTCGACTCCGGGACTACCCTCCTACGAGCAGTACTTC
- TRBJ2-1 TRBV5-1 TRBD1 CASTVDRGWYNEQFF TGCGCCAGCACGGTAGACAGGGGCTGGTACAATGAGCAGTTCTTC
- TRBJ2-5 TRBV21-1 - CASSKATGRLEETQYF TGTGCCAGCAGCAAAGCTACAGGACGGCTCGAAGAGACCCAGTACTTC
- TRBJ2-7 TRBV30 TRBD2 CAWRGGDERQYF TGTGCCTGGAGGGGGGGGGATGAGAGGCAGTACTTC
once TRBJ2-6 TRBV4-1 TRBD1 CASSRSPGQGTGANVLTF TGCGCCAGCAGCCGCTCTCCGGGACAGGGGACGGGGGCCAACGTCCTGACTTTC
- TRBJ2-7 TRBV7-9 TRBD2 CASSSGLARYEQYF TGTGCCAGCAGCTCCGGACTAGCGAGATACGAGCAGTACTTC
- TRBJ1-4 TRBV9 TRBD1 CASSDGTGDEKLFF TGTGCCAGCAGCGATGGGACAGGGGACGAAAAACTGTTTTTT
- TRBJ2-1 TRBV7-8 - CASSTRKREEQFF TGTGCCAGCAGCACACGAAAACGGGAGGAGCAGTTCTTC
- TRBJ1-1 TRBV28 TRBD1 CASSLTGLYTEAFF TGTGCCAGCAGCCTGACAGGGCTTTATACTGAAGCTTTCTTT
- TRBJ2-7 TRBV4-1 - CASSQDPGVYGKEQYF TGCGCCAGCAGCCAAGATCCCGGGGTCTACGGAAAGGAGCAGTACTTC
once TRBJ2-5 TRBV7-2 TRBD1 CASSAPGQGLKTQYF TGTGCCAGCAGCGCCCCGGGACAGGGGTTGAAGACCCAGTACTTC
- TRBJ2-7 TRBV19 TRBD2 CASRSSGIYEQYF TGTGCCAGTAGATCTAGCGGGATTTACGAGCAGTACTTC
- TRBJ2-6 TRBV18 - CASSPAGSISGANVLTF TGTGCCAGCTCACCAGCAGGGTCGATCTCTGGGGCCAACGTCCTGACTTTC
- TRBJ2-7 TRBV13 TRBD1 CASSDGTGRPYEQYF TGTGCCAGCAGCGATGGGACAGGGAGACCCTACGAGCAGTACTTC
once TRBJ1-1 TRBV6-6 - CASAESRAGTEAFF TGTGCCAGCGCCGAGAGTAGGGCGGGCACTGAAGCTTTCTTT
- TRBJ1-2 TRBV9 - CASSVDRTANYGYAF TGTGCCAGCAGCGTAGACCGGACAGCAAACTATGGCTACGCCTTC
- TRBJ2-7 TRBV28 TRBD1 CASSLWDRGEEQYF TGTGCCAGCAGTTTATGGGACAGGGGAGAAGAGCAGTACTTC
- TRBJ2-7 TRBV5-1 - CASSLPDTETYKGEQYF TGCGCCAGCAGCTTACCCGACACAGAGACCTACAAGGGCGAGCAGTACTTC
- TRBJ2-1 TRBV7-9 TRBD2 CASSPRLAGGWEQFF TGTGCCAGCAGCCCCCGACTAGCGGGAGGGTGGGAGCAGTTCTTC
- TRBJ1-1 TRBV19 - CASSIHVGGNAFF TGTGCCAGTAGTATACACGTGGGCGGGAATGCTTTCTTT
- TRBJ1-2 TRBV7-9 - CASPEDTF TGTGCCAGCCCAGAGGACACCTTC
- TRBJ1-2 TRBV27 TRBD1 CASSSGTGANYGYTF TGTGCCAGCAGTTCCGGGACAGGGGCTAACTATGGCTACACCTTC
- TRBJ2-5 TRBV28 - CASRGLGQETQYF TGTGCCAGTCGAGGGCTGGGGCAAGAGACCCAGTACTTC
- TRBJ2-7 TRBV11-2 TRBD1 CASSLAGQGYEQYF TGTGCCAGCAGCTTAGCGGGACAGGGCTACGAGCAGTACTTC
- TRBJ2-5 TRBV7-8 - CASSRETGGETQYF TGTGCCAGCAGCAGAGAGACAGGCGGGGAGACCCAGTACTTC
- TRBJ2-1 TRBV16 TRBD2 CASSRWTSKDEQFF TGTGCCAGCAGCCGTTGGACTAGCAAAGATGAGCAGTTCTTC
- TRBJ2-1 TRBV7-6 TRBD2 CASTLAGEPSNEQFF TGTGCCAGCACGCTGGCGGGGGAACCAAGCAATGAGCAGTTCTTC
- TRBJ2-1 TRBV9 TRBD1 CASSEDRRDEQFF TGTGCCAGCAGCGAGGACAGGCGCGATGAGCAGTTCTTC
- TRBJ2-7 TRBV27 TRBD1 CASSYPGDRGRLLYSRDHYEQYF TGTGCCAGCAGTTACCCCGGGGACAGGGGGCGCCTTTTATACTCTAGAGACCACTACGAGCAGTACTTC
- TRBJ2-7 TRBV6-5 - CASSWWQGDYEQYF TGTGCCAGCAGTTGGTGGCAGGGAGACTACGAGCAGTACTTC
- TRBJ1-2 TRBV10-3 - CAISEPGANYGYTF TGTGCCATCAGTGAGCCAGGGGCAAACTATGGCTACACCTTC
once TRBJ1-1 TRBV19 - CASRRDTEAFF TGTGCCAGTCGTCGGGACACTGAAGCTTTCTTT
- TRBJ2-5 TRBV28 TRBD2 CASSLSLAGEGETQYF TGTGCCAGCAGTTTATCGCTAGCGGGAGAGGGGGAGACCCAGTACTTC
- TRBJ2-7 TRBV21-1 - CASSKDRCDGQADSYEQYF TGTGCCAGCAGCAAAGATAGATGTGACGGACAAGCGGACTCCTACGAGCAGTACTTC
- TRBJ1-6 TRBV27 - CASSQRDSYSPLHF TGTGCCAGCAGTCAAAGAGACAGCTATTCACCCCTCCACTTT
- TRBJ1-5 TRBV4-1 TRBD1 CASSQDPGTGPTNQPQHF TGCGCCAGCAGCCAAGATCCCGGGACAGGCCCTACCAATCAGCCCCAGCATTTT
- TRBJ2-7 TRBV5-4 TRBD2 CASSLARVAGDHEQYF TGTGCCAGCAGCTTGGCTAGGGTAGCGGGAGACCACGAGCAGTACTTC
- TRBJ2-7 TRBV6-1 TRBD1 CASSEFGTGVYEQYF TGTGCCAGCAGTGAGTTTGGGACAGGGGTCTACGAGCAGTACTTC
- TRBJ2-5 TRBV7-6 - CASSPTDRSSKETQYF TGTGCCAGCAGCCCTACGGACCGAAGTAGCAAAGAGACCCAGTACTTC
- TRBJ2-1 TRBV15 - CATHTGYNEQFF TGTGCCACCCATACGGGATACAATGAGCAGTTCTTC
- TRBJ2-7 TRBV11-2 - CASSLPSTIPYEQYF TGTGCCAGCAGCTTACCCTCGACAATTCCCTACGAGCAGTACTTC
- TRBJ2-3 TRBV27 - CASSNRGPGLDTQYF TGTGCCAGCAGTAACCGGGGCCCCGGGCTTGATACGCAGTATTTT